This section outlines one T cell receptor (beta chain) sequence together with its context. The germline V gene encodes CDR1 MNHEY and CDR2 SMNVEV (reference sequence). This CDR3 is 15 amino acids long. V shed 6 bases and J 1 base; nucleotides not matched to a gene: 6. This record comes from a study of cytomegalovirus exposure and HLA in healthy donors. Researchers ran the PCR with 60 Vbeta and 13 Jbeta primers. TCRdb's copy holds only in-frame clones and misses some; the assay was immunoSEQ multiplex PCR. The profile shows about 100,000 clones, 81% of them singletons. The genes are TRBV27 and TRBJ1-3; TRBD1 matches at 7 bases. Sample: PBMCs. This clonotype was obtained from a woman between 65 and 79 years old in good health and CMV-seropositive. CDR3: CASRPRGLSGNTIYF. The DNA of the CDR3 is TGTGCCAGCAGACCCAGGGGGTTGTCTGGAAACACCATATATTTT.